The clone carrying this TCR beta chain was seen a single time. TCRdb keeps only in-frame clones here, not all; method: immunoSEQ multiplex PCR. The data hold approximately 2.3 million clones, with 85% to 95% observed a single time. These data are taken from a study of shared clonotypes between healthy human individuals. Study in general: Each donor's CD8 memory used one plate, CD8 naive two, each CD4 subset three.

Germline CDR1 is SGDLS and CDR2 is YYNGEE. V was cut by 0 bases and J by 3 bases, with 7 bases left in between. The CDR3 contains 14 residues. This rearrangement joins TRBV9 to TRBJ2-1; D unresolved. The TCR was taken from a man younger than 35 in good health. Some clones in this sample may be carry-over from other donors' samples. The sequenced sample consisted of naive CD4+ T cells from PBMCs. Regarding subset: CD45RA+ positively selected. The chain's CDR3 is CASSVVGNYNEQFF. CDR3 bases: TGTGCCAGCAGCGTAGTTGGTAACTACAATGAGCAGTTCTTC.